The T cell receptor beta chain under discussion was sequenced for a study of shared clonotypes between healthy human individuals. Sequenced by immunoSEQ multiplex PCR; TCRdb stores in-frame clones only, minus some. The sample has roughly 2 million clones, nearly 97% seen once; the top ten hold approximately 0.13%. The CDR3 consists of 13 residues. CDR1 is GTSNPN and CDR2 is SVGIG in the germline V gene (reference sequence). V lost 5 bases to trimming and J lost 8 bases, with 18 bases between them. This clone was seen only once. Sequencing was done on a sample of naive CD4+ T cells sorted from blood. Subset given: CD45RA+ positively selected. This rearrangement joins TRBV30 to TRBJ1-2, with TRBD1 as a possible D gene (6 bases). This clonotype originated in a man aged 18 to 30 in good health. The CDR3 sequence: CAWGQQGRWGYTF. CDR3 coding DNA: TGTGCCTGGGGGCAACAGGGTCGTTGGGGCTACACCTTC.